This is a list of T cell receptor beta chains from one sample in a study of beta chain features in type 1 diabetes. TCRdb keeps only in-frame clones here, not all; method: immunoSEQ multiplex PCR. The repertoire has under 400,000 clones, around 13% of them found once; the top ten carry around 0.015%. The specimen sequenced was naive CD4+ T cells from blood. These receptors all stem from a man aged 18-30 years in good health. Each CDR3 is given with its conserved first and last residue. D genes are given only for firm matches. Rows may omit the clone size; those that give it use once, few, many or a size class.

abundance: NA
len: 15
d_gene: TRBD1
j_gene: TRBJ2-2
v_gene: TRBV2
CDR3nt: TGTGCCAGCAGGACCGGGACAGCGAACACCGGGGAGCTGTTTTTT
CDR3aa: CASRTGTANTGELFF

abundance: few
len: 16
d_gene: TRBD2
j_gene: TRBJ2-5
v_gene: TRBV7-2
CDR3nt: TGTGCCAGCAGCTTAAGGACTAGCGGGGTCCGGATGACCCAGTACTTC
CDR3aa: CASSLRTSGVRMTQYF

abundance: few
len: 13
d_gene: TRBD1
j_gene: TRBJ1-1
v_gene: TRBV4-3
CDR3nt: TGCGCCAGCAGCCGGACAGGGGATACTGAAGCTTTCTTT
CDR3aa: CASSRTGDTEAFF

abundance: few
len: 14
d_gene: NA
j_gene: TRBJ2-5
v_gene: TRBV5-4
CDR3nt: TGTGCCAGCAGCTTGGCGGGTGATTCTGGGACCCAGTACTTC
CDR3aa: CASSLAGDSGTQYF

abundance: NA
len: 14
d_gene: NA
j_gene: TRBJ1-6
v_gene: TRBV10-3
CDR3nt: TGTGCCATCAGCCCGCGAGGTTTGGAGTCACCCCTCCACTTT
CDR3aa: CAISPRGLESPLHF

abundance: NA
len: 15
d_gene: NA
j_gene: TRBJ1-1
v_gene: TRBV7-2
CDR3nt: TGTGCCAGCAGCTTAGTCGGGATCATGAACACTGAAGCTTTCTTT
CDR3aa: CASSLVGIMNTEAFF

abundance: few
len: 16
d_gene: NA
j_gene: TRBJ1-2
v_gene: TRBV7-9
CDR3nt: TGTGCCAGCAGCTTAGCGTACATAAAGGGACTCCATGGCTACACCTTC
CDR3aa: CASSLAYIKGLHGYTF

abundance: NA
len: 13
d_gene: TRBD1
j_gene: TRBJ2-1
v_gene: TRBV18
CDR3nt: TGTGCCAGCTCACTTTCAGGGGGCAATGAGCAGTTCTTC
CDR3aa: CASSLSGGNEQFF

abundance: NA
len: 12
d_gene: TRBD1
j_gene: TRBJ2-7
v_gene: TRBV30
CDR3nt: TGTGCCTGGGGGGACAGTCCCTACGAGCAGTACTTC
CDR3aa: CAWGDSPYEQYF

abundance: few
len: 13
d_gene: NA
j_gene: TRBJ1-4
v_gene: TRBV5-1
CDR3nt: TGCGCCAGCAGCTTGGAGGGGCATGAAAAACTGTTTTTT
CDR3aa: CASSLEGHEKLFF

abundance: NA
len: 11
d_gene: NA
j_gene: TRBJ1-1
v_gene: TRBV20-1
CDR3nt: TGCTTCCCTAGGGGGAACACTGAAGCTTTCTTT
CDR3aa: CFPRGNTEAFF

abundance: few
len: 15
d_gene: NA
j_gene: TRBJ2-2
v_gene: TRBV5-4
CDR3nt: TGTGCCAGCAGCCAGGGGACAAGGAACACCGGGGAGCTGTTTTTT
CDR3aa: CASSQGTRNTGELFF

abundance: few
len: 15
d_gene: TRBD1
j_gene: TRBJ1-3
v_gene: TRBV4-3
CDR3nt: TGCGCCAGCAGCCAAGATCAACAGGGGCGGAACACCATATATTTT
CDR3aa: CASSQDQQGRNTIYF

abundance: few
len: 14
d_gene: NA
j_gene: TRBJ2-7
v_gene: TRBV11-2
CDR3nt: TGTGCCAGCAGCTTAGTGGCAGTTTCCTACGAGCAGTACTTC
CDR3aa: CASSLVAVSYEQYF

abundance: NA
len: 12
d_gene: NA
j_gene: TRBJ1-6
v_gene: TRBV7-2
CDR3nt: TGTGCCAGCAGCTTAACATATTCACCCCTCCACTTT
CDR3aa: CASSLTYSPLHF

abundance: few
len: 16
d_gene: TRBD2
j_gene: TRBJ2-3
v_gene: TRBV28
CDR3nt: TGTGCCAGCACCGTAGCGGGGGGGCAAGTCGTGGATACGCAGTATTTT
CDR3aa: CASTVAGGQVVDTQYF

abundance: few
len: 15
d_gene: TRBD1
j_gene: TRBJ1-2
v_gene: TRBV7-9
CDR3nt: TGTGCCAGCAGCCCGCGGACAGGAGTTAACGGTGGCTACACCTTC
CDR3aa: CASSPRTGVNGGYTF

abundance: NA
len: 12
d_gene: NA
j_gene: TRBJ1-2
v_gene: TRBV28
CDR3nt: TGTGCCTGCGGGGAGGTAGCCTATGGCTACACCTTC
CDR3aa: CACGEVAYGYTF

abundance: once
len: 13
d_gene: NA
j_gene: TRBJ1-5
v_gene: TRBV5-4
CDR3nt: TGTGCCAGCAGCTCGGGACAATATCAGCCCCAGCATTTT
CDR3aa: CASSSGQYQPQHF

abundance: few
len: 21
d_gene: TRBD1
j_gene: TRBJ2-2
v_gene: TRBV28
CDR3nt: TGTGCCAGCAGTTTAACCGGACAGGGATTAGGAGGCCGACCCACTTTGGGGGAGCTGTTTTTT
CDR3aa: CASSLTGQGLGGRPTLGELFF

abundance: NA
len: 11
d_gene: NA
j_gene: TRBJ2-1
v_gene: TRBV20-1
CDR3nt: TGCAGTGTCGCTGGACGAGCGGGGCAGTTCTTC
CDR3aa: CSVAGRAGQFF

abundance: few
len: 17
d_gene: NA
j_gene: TRBJ2-1
v_gene: TRBV14
CDR3nt: TGTGCCAGCAGCCAAGCCCCGACGCGGAGCTCCTACAATGAGCAGTTCTTC
CDR3aa: CASSQAPTRSSYNEQFF

abundance: few
len: 14
d_gene: TRBD1
j_gene: TRBJ2-5
v_gene: TRBV27
CDR3nt: TGTGCCAGCAGTTTGACAGGGGGCCGTGAGACCCAGTACTTC
CDR3aa: CASSLTGGRETQYF

abundance: NA
len: 15
d_gene: NA
j_gene: TRBJ1-1
v_gene: TRBV9
CDR3nt: TGTGCCAGCAGCGTAGCTGCAGTCGCGAACACTGAAGCTTTCTTT
CDR3aa: CASSVAAVANTEAFF

abundance: many
len: 12
d_gene: NA
j_gene: TRBJ1-2
v_gene: TRBV4-2
CDR3nt: TGTGCCAGCAGCCAAACCAGATATGGCTACACCTTC
CDR3aa: CASSQTRYGYTF

abundance: NA
len: 13
d_gene: NA
j_gene: TRBJ1-2
v_gene: TRBV6-5
CDR3nt: TGTGCCAGCAGTTACCGGACACGCTATGGCTACACCTTC
CDR3aa: CASSYRTRYGYTF

abundance: NA
len: 14
d_gene: NA
j_gene: TRBJ1-1
v_gene: TRBV7-2
CDR3nt: TGTGCCAGCAGCCCGAGGGTCCAGTACACTGAAGCTTTCTTT
CDR3aa: CASSPRVQYTEAFF

abundance: NA
len: 16
d_gene: TRBD1
j_gene: TRBJ1-4
v_gene: TRBV4-2
CDR3nt: TGTGCCAGCAGCCAGATAAGACAGGGGAGGGGAGAAAAACTGTTTTTT
CDR3aa: CASSQIRQGRGEKLFF

abundance: few
len: 12
d_gene: NA
j_gene: TRBJ1-2
v_gene: TRBV5-1
CDR3nt: TGCGCCAGCAGCATACAGGGAGATGGCTACACCTTC
CDR3aa: CASSIQGDGYTF

abundance: few
len: 17
d_gene: NA
j_gene: TRBJ1-1
v_gene: TRBV15
CDR3nt: TGTGCCACCAGCAGAGACGGGCTAGGGGTCGGGGGCACTGAAGCTTTCTTT
CDR3aa: CATSRDGLGVGGTEAFF

abundance: few
len: 16
d_gene: TRBD2
j_gene: TRBJ2-1
v_gene: TRBV4-2
CDR3nt: TGTGCCAGCAGCCGCCGGACTAGCGGGGGGGGTAATGAGCAGTTCTTC
CDR3aa: CASSRRTSGGGNEQFF

abundance: NA
len: 15
d_gene: NA
j_gene: TRBJ2-1
v_gene: TRBV7-8
CDR3nt: TGTGCCAGCAGCTTAGCGCTCGTAGGGGGCAATGAGCAGTTCTTC
CDR3aa: CASSLALVGGNEQFF

abundance: few
len: 15
d_gene: NA
j_gene: TRBJ2-7
v_gene: TRBV28
CDR3nt: TGTGCCAGCAGTCCCGGGACAAGGGTCTCCTACGAGCAGTACTTC
CDR3aa: CASSPGTRVSYEQYF

abundance: NA
len: 13
d_gene: NA
j_gene: TRBJ2-1
v_gene: TRBV5-1
CDR3nt: TGCGCCAGCAGCTACACCTGGAGAGGTGAGCAGTTCTTC
CDR3aa: CASSYTWRGEQFF

abundance: few
len: 14
d_gene: TRBD1
j_gene: TRBJ1-2
v_gene: TRBV4-1
CDR3nt: TGCGCCAGCAGCCAGGCGGACAGGGGCCATGGCTACACCTTC
CDR3aa: CASSQADRGHGYTF

abundance: NA
len: 13
d_gene: NA
j_gene: TRBJ1-2
v_gene: TRBV2
CDR3nt: TGTGCCAGCAGAATACAGGGTTACTATGGCTACACCTTC
CDR3aa: CASRIQGYYGYTF

abundance: NA
len: 16
d_gene: TRBD2
j_gene: TRBJ2-1
v_gene: TRBV9
CDR3nt: TGTGCCAGCAGGGGGACCGGGACTAGCGGTTACAATGAGCAGTTCTTC
CDR3aa: CASRGTGTSGYNEQFF

abundance: few
len: 16
d_gene: TRBD1
j_gene: TRBJ2-1
v_gene: TRBV5-3
CDR3nt: TGTGCCAGAAGCTTAGCGCGACAGGGGTATTGCAATGAGCAGTTCTTC
CDR3aa: CARSLARQGYCNEQFF

abundance: few
len: 15
d_gene: TRBD1
j_gene: TRBJ2-3
v_gene: TRBV19
CDR3nt: TGTGCCAGTAGTACCGGGACAGGGATCACAGATACGCAGTATTTT
CDR3aa: CASSTGTGITDTQYF

abundance: NA
len: 15
d_gene: TRBD2
j_gene: TRBJ2-5
v_gene: TRBV7-9
CDR3nt: TGTGCCAGCAGCTTAAGCGGGGGGGCCCAAGAGACCCAGTACTTC
CDR3aa: CASSLSGGAQETQYF

abundance: NA
len: 17
d_gene: TRBD1
j_gene: TRBJ2-7
v_gene: TRBV4-3
CDR3nt: TGCGCCAGCAGCCAAGATTTAGACAGGGTGGAATTGTACGAGCAGTACTTC
CDR3aa: CASSQDLDRVELYEQYF

abundance: NA
len: 12
d_gene: TRBD1
j_gene: TRBJ1-2
v_gene: TRBV27
CDR3nt: TGTGCCACCGGACAGGGGCCGCTGGGCTACACCTTC
CDR3aa: CATGQGPLGYTF

abundance: few
len: 15
d_gene: TRBD2
j_gene: TRBJ2-5
v_gene: TRBV7-8
CDR3nt: TGTGCCAGCAGATTTTGGCGGGAGGGCCAGGAGACCCAGTACTTC
CDR3aa: CASRFWREGQETQYF

abundance: few
len: 12
d_gene: TRBD1
j_gene: TRBJ1-5
v_gene: TRBV6-5
CDR3nt: TGTGCCAGCAGCTCAGGGGGGCAGCCCCAGCATTTT
CDR3aa: CASSSGGQPQHF

abundance: few
len: 14
d_gene: TRBD2
j_gene: TRBJ2-5
v_gene: TRBV7-2
CDR3nt: TGTGCCAGCAGCCGCGGACTAGCCCAAGAGACCCAGTACTTC
CDR3aa: CASSRGLAQETQYF

abundance: few
len: 15
d_gene: TRBD1
j_gene: TRBJ1-1
v_gene: TRBV7-2
CDR3nt: TGTGCCAGCATACGAACCGGGACAGTGAACACTGAAGCTTTCTTT
CDR3aa: CASIRTGTVNTEAFF

abundance: NA
len: 13
d_gene: TRBD1
j_gene: TRBJ2-7
v_gene: TRBV29-1
CDR3nt: TGCAGCGTTGGACAGGGAGCCTTACGAGAGCAGTACTTC
CDR3aa: CSVGQGALREQYF

abundance: NA
len: 15
d_gene: TRBD2
j_gene: TRBJ2-1
v_gene: TRBV5-1
CDR3nt: TGCGCCAGCAGCACCGGGACTAGCGGCTACAATGAGCAGTTCTTC
CDR3aa: CASSTGTSGYNEQFF

abundance: few
len: 16
d_gene: TRBD1
j_gene: TRBJ1-5
v_gene: TRBV30
CDR3nt: TGTGCCTGGAGTGGCGGGACAGGGATAGGCAATCAGCCCCAGCATTTT
CDR3aa: CAWSGGTGIGNQPQHF